This TCR beta chain originates from a study of shared clonotypes between healthy human individuals. In the naive CD8 group, cells lacked CD45RO and were positively selected for CCR7, so terminally differentiated effector memory CD45RA+ cells were left out. Sequenced by immunoSEQ multiplex PCR; TCRdb stores in-frame clones only, minus some. The table lists fewer than 700,000 clones, roughly 95% of them singletons. Germline V gene lookup returns CDR1 SGHTA and CDR2 FQGNSA. The CDR3 has 15 amino acids. The V segment lost 1 base and the J segment 4 bases; nucleotides outside the gene matches: 2. This chain connects TRBV7-2 to TRBJ2-3, with 10 nucleotides matching TRBD1. Sequencing input: naive CD8+ T cells sorted from blood. This receptor was obtained from a woman aged 30 to 39 in good health. DNA of the CDR3: TGTGCCAGCAGCTTAGAGACAGGGGGCGCAGATACGCAGTATTTT. Translating it yields CASSLETGGADTQYF.